This T cell receptor beta chain emerged from a study of post-analysis software for immune sequencing data. Study at large: Relapsing-remitting, secondary progressive and progressive-relapsing multiple sclerosis were all included among the disease courses. General study points: In patients, about 5 TRBV segments were more frequent than in controls, with TRBV5-6, TRBV5-1 and TRBV20-1 among them.

Only a few counts were recorded for this clonotype. Its antigen is unknown. V gave up 3 bases and J gave up 0 bases, with 19 bases separating them. Germline lookup yields CDR1 SGDLS and CDR2 YYNGEE. The CDR3 has 17 amino acids. Each TCR beta cDNA library carried unique molecular identifiers. Between roughly 0.9 and 11 million T cells gave rise to 450,000 to 650,000 cDNA molecules. Each CDR3 protein gets one entry after TCRdb re-called the PCR reads with MiXCR. The repertoire includes about 810,000 distinct CDR3 sequences, under 70% of them detected once, and roughly 4.4% sits in the top ten. The receptor comes from a girl aged 10-17 years with multiple sclerosis. The genes are TRBV9 and TRBJ2-7; possibly TRBD2 for D (7 bases). Sequencing was done on a sample of blood. The CDR3 coding sequence is TGTGCCAGCAGCGGTGGAGAAGGGGGGGAAAGCTCCTACGAGCAGTACTTC. This translates into CASSGGEGGESSYEQYF. The whole variable domain, remainder taken from reference TRBV9 and TRBJ2-7, is DSGVTQTPKHLITATGQRVTLRCSPRSGDLSVYWYQQSLDQGLQFLIQYYNGEERAKGNILERFSAQQFPDLHSELNLSSLELGDSALYFCASSGGEGGESSYEQYFGPGTRLTVT.